Shown below are 16 T cell receptor beta chains from a single sample sequenced in a study of cytomegalovirus exposure and HLA in healthy donors. PCR used 60 Vbeta primers and 13 Jbeta primers. The table came from immunoSEQ multiplex PCR; TCRdb's copy has only in-frame clones and leaves some out. This sample has under 150,000 clones; 75% to 80% occur once, and the top ten carry 4.5% to 6%. Sequenced input: PBMCs. The receptor set was obtained from a woman in her forties or fifties in good health and CMV-seronegative.

This chain uses TRBV29-1 with TRBJ2-5, with TRBD1 as a possible D gene (6 bases). The closer fit of TRBJ2-7 to the DNA end suggests the J call may be wrong. Germline V gives CDR1 SQVTM, CDR2 ANQGSEA. The CDR3 has 13 residues. CDR3 loop: CSVLRDNSYEQYF. The CDR3 bases are TGCAGCGTCCTAAGGGACAACTCCTACGAGCAGTACTTC.

J is TRBJ2-7 and V is TRBV7-8; possibly TRBD2 for D (6 bases). The CDR3 is 14 amino acids. The germline gives CDR1 SGHVS, CDR2 FQNEAQ. The V end was cut by 4 bases, the J end by 1 base, with 11 bases between. The CDR3 nucleotides are TGTGCCAGCAGCTCTGGGCGGGGATCCTACGAGCAGTACTTC. Its translation is CASSSGRGSYEQYF.

This clone was detected a few times. As DNA, the CDR3 is TGTGCCAGTAGTCTAAAGATGAGTGAAGCTTTCTTT. It translates to CASSLKMSEAFF. This rearrangement joins TRBV19 to TRBJ1-1, with unresolved D. Germline V gives CDR1 LNHDA, CDR2 SQIVND (reference sequence). This CDR3 has 12 amino acids. Trimming removed 5 bases at V and 7 bases at J, with 11 bases between.

The rearrangement links TRBV9 to TRBJ2-5, with D tentatively TRBD1 (5 bases). Germline V CDR1 and CDR2: SGDLS, YYNGEE. The CDR3 extends over 15 amino acids. V lost 0 bases and J lost 1, with 10 bases in between. The CDR3 DNA reads as TGTGCCAGCAGCGTAGGGGGCGGCAGCCAAGAGACCCAGTACTTC. This translates into CASSVGGGSQETQYF.

The CDR3: CASSVGGERGTDTQYF. The CDR3 region has the DNA TGTGCCAGCAGCGTAGGCGGGGAGCGGGGCACAGATACGCAGTATTTT. The gene calls are TRBV9 and TRBJ2-3; D perhaps matches TRBD2 (6 bases). CDR1 is SGDLS, CDR2 YYNGEE, per germline. The CDR3 spans 16 residues. V gave up 0 bases and J gave up 1 base, with 12 bases separating them.

This chain connects TRBV19 to TRBJ1-6; no firm D call. Trimming left V 5 bases short and J 0 bases short, with 14 bases between. In germline, CDR1 is LNHDA, CDR2 SQIVND (reference sequence). The CDR3 runs to 17 residues. The CDR3 loop reads CASSSGTGSSYNSPLHF. In nucleotides, the CDR3 is TGTGCCAGTAGTTCGGGAACCGGCAGCTCCTATAATTCACCCCTCCACTTT.

This clone was picked up a small number of times. The chain joins TRBV6-6 to TRBJ1-1; a weak D match, TRBD1 (5 bases). The germline CDR1 and CDR2 sequences are MNHNY and SVGAGI (reference sequence). The CDR3 extends over 11 amino acids. The germline V and J ends were trimmed by 6 bases and 11 bases, with 13 bases remaining between them. In nucleotides, the CDR3 is TGTGCCAGCAGCTCCCAGGGAGGGGCTTTCTTT. Translating gives CASSSQGGAFF.

In nucleotides, the CDR3 is TGTGCCAGCAGCCCCATGGACAGGCCCGGCTACACCTTC. The encoded protein is CASSPMDRPGYTF. The chain uses TRBV5-5 and TRBJ1-2; 7 nucleotides line up with TRBD1. With 4 bases clipped from V and 8 bases from J, the junction kept 8 bases outside the gene matches. The CDR3 totals 13 residues. In germline, CDR1 is SGHKS, CDR2 YYEKEE (reference sequence).

This rearrangement joins TRBV5-1 to TRBJ2-5; 9 bases are shared with TRBD1. This CDR3 contains 15 residues. After removal of 4 bases from V and 5 bases from J, the junction contained 9 bases not matched to a gene. Per the germline V gene, CDR1 is SGHRS and CDR2 is YFSETQ. The CDR3 loop is CASSPRTGAGETQYF. DNA of the CDR3: TGCGCCAGCAGCCCAAGGACAGGGGCGGGGGAGACCCAGTACTTC.

The V call is TRBV18, the J call TRBJ2-1, with 9 bases lining up with TRBD1. The CDR3 is 15 amino acids. Losses at the gene ends were 4 bases for V and 7 bases for J; bases not matched to a gene: 8. CDR1 is KGHSH and CDR2 is LQKENI in the germline V gene. CDR3 sequence: CASSQDRGGNNEQFF. CDR3 DNA: TGTGCCAGCTCACAGGACAGGGGAGGTAATAATGAGCAGTTCTTC.

The rearrangement joins TRBV9 to TRBJ1-1; tentatively, D is TRBD1 (6 bases). The CDR3 totals 14 residues. Looked up from germline, CDR1 is SGDLS and CDR2 is YYNGEE. V lost 0 bases and J 6 bases, leaving 12 bases between the germline ends. The CDR3 loop reads CASSVAGGAAEAFF. In DNA form, the CDR3 reads TGTGCCAGCAGCGTAGCGGGGGGGGCCGCTGAAGCTTTCTTT.

A single count supports this clone. The chain is built from TRBV5-6 and TRBJ2-7, with TRBD2 as a possible D gene (5 bases). The V gene lost 2 bases and the J gene lost 5 bases, with 14 bases spanning the gap. CDR1 and CDR2 (germline): SGHDT, YYEEEE. The CDR3 loop spans 14 amino acids. CDR3: CASSLGPGRDEQYF. As DNA, the CDR3 is TGTGCCAGCAGCTTAGGACCTGGGCGGGACGAGCAGTACTTC.

This rearrangement joins TRBV6-5 to TRBJ1-2; D gene ambiguous. The CDR3 totals 14 residues. With 6 bases removed from V and 4 bases from J, the gap between germline ends came to 15 bases. Germline V gives CDR1 MNHEY, CDR2 SVGAGI. The CDR3 region is CASRRTVTSYGYTF. Written as DNA, the CDR3 is TGTGCCAGCAGGAGAACAGTCACATCCTATGGCTACACCTTC.

A few counts support this clone. The chain is built from TRBV5-6 and TRBJ2-2; 7 bases are a match to TRBD1. J lost 15 bases, V lost 2 bases, and 13 bases had no gene match. Per the germline V gene, CDR1 is SGHDT and CDR2 is YYEEEE. The CDR3 contains 14 residues. The chain's CDR3 is CASSFEQGTGLLFF. The DNA of the CDR3 is TGTGCCAGCAGCTTTGAACAGGGGACGGGTTTGTTGTTTTTT.

The J gene is TRBJ1-1, the V gene TRBV19, with a possible D match to TRBD1 (5 bases). Germline V gene lookup returns CDR1 LNHDA and CDR2 SQIVND (reference sequence). Trimming pared 5 bases from V and 0 bases from J, leaving 10 bases between. This CDR3 has 14 residues. The CDR3 loop reads CASSLEGMNTEAFF. CDR3 DNA sequence: TGTGCCAGTAGTTTGGAGGGGATGAACACTGAAGCTTTCTTT.

CDR3 coding DNA: TGTGCCAGTACCTCCGTCGGAAGGCGGTCTGGGGCCAACGTCCTGACTTTC. Translation gives CASTSVGRRSGANVLTF. The chain joins TRBV19 to TRBJ2-6, with D unclear. This CDR3 spans 17 amino acids. V lost 7 bases, J lost 1 base, and 17 bases lay in between. Germline lookup yields CDR1 LNHDA and CDR2 SQIVND (reference sequence).